A selection of T cell receptor beta chains follows, all from one sample in a study of OX40 agonist ivuxolimab in advanced cancers. Assay: immunoSEQ multiplex PCR; the TCRdb copy retains only in-frame clones and omits some. This table has about 76,000 clones, 70% to 90% appearing once. The material was CD4+ or CD8+ T cells sorted from blood, obtained in a trial of the OX40 agonist ivuxolimab. The receptors shown here come from an adult with an advanced solid tumor such as melanoma, head and neck, liver or kidney cancer. The CDR3 runs from the conserved cysteine through the conserved F or W. The D gene is left open where the match is weak. Expanded clones are given a class, and other clones once, few, many or no size at all.

j_call clone_size cdr3_length v_call d_call cdr3_nt cdr3_aa
TRBJ2-7 . 12 TRBV5-6 . TGTGCCAGCAGCTTGGACAGATACGAGCAGTACTTC CASSLDRYEQYF
TRBJ1-1 . 19 TRBV4-3 . TGCGCCAGCAGCCAAGAAACTGTTTCGCGCTTTACGCGGGATACTGAAGCTTTCTTT CASSQETVSRFTRDTEAFF
TRBJ2-2 . 13 TRBV7-9 TRBD1 TGTGCCAGCACCGGACAGGTGGCCGGGGAGCTGTTTTTT CASTGQVAGELFF
TRBJ2-7 . 13 TRBV15 . TGTGCCACCAGCAGAGATCGGATCTACGAGCAGTACTTC CATSRDRIYEQYF
TRBJ1-1 . 16 TRBV18 . TGTGCCAGCTCACCACAACTTGTCCAATTGAGGACTGAAGCTTTCTTT CASSPQLVQLRTEAFF
TRBJ2-1 . 16 TRBV9 . TGTGCCAGCAGCCCTCCTGGTGGGATCGGCTACAATGAGCAGTTCTTC CASSPPGGIGYNEQFF
TRBJ2-7 . 16 TRBV7-9 TRBD1 TGTGCCAGCAGCTTATGGGCTGGACAGGGCTTCCTCGAGCAGTACTTC CASSLWAGQGFLEQYF
TRBJ1-2 once 16 TRBV18 . TGTGCCAGCTCACCAATCCAGGTCGAGGCTAACTATGGCTACACCTTC CASSPIQVEANYGYTF
TRBJ1-6 . 16 TRBV6-5 . TGTGCCAGCAGTTACATACAGGGAGGTTATAATTCACCCCTCCACTTT CASSYIQGGYNSPLHF
TRBJ2-3 few 16 TRBV7-2 . TGTGCCAGCAGCTCCTTCTTATCAGGACAATTAGATACGCAGTATTTT CASSSFLSGQLDTQYF
TRBJ2-3 few 14 TRBV30 TRBD1 TGTGCCTGGAGTACGGGACAGGGGGGTGATACGCAGTATTTT CAWSTGQGGDTQYF
TRBJ1-1 . 15 TRBV5-5 . TGTGCCAGCAGCTTGGAGCTAGGCCTGAACACTGAAGCTTTCTTT CASSLELGLNTEAFF
TRBJ1-2 . 14 TRBV5-1 . TGCGCCAGCAGCTTGGACAGAGCTAACTATGGCTACACCTTC CASSLDRANYGYTF
TRBJ2-6 . 15 TRBV6-1 TRBD1 TGTGCCAGCAGGAAACAGGGGGCTGGGGCCAACGTCCTGACTTTC CASRKQGAGANVLTF
TRBJ2-7 . 14 TRBV6-5 TRBD2 TGTGCCTCCCATCGGGCTAGCGGGGCATACGAGCAGTACTTC CASHRASGAYEQYF
TRBJ1-5 . 15 TRBV2 . TGTGCCAGCAGTATTGACACCCATGGCAATCAGCCCCAGCATTTT CASSIDTHGNQPQHF
TRBJ1-1 . 13 TRBV5-4 . TGTGCCAGCAACAGCGGGGCGGAATATGAAGCTTTCTTT CASNSGAEYEAFF
TRBJ2-7 . 16 TRBV18 TRBD2 TGTGCCAGCTCACCAAGACTAGCGGGGGGTCCCTACGAGCAGTACTTC CASSPRLAGGPYEQYF
TRBJ2-7 . 15 TRBV27 . TGTGCCAGCAGTTTTGGGGCAGACTATATCTACGAGCAGTACTTC CASSFGADYIYEQYF
TRBJ1-2 . 15 TRBV5-1 . TGCGCCAGCAGCTTGGTCTTGGGGCCCGACTATGGCTACACCTTC CASSLVLGPDYGYTF
TRBJ2-5 . 17 TRBV9 . TGTGCCAGCAGCGGCGGAGTGGGGTTCGGGGGAGAGGGGACCCAGTACTTC CASSGGVGFGGEGTQYF
TRBJ2-3 . 14 TRBV6-4 . TGTGCCAGCAGTGACCAGGGGGAGGTAGATACGCAGTATTTT CASSDQGEVDTQYF
TRBJ1-6 . 12 TRBV10-3 . TGTGCCTCCGGGGTCCCTAATTCACCCCTCCACTTT CASGVPNSPLHF
TRBJ2-7 . 16 TRBV18 TRBD1 TGTGCCAGCTCACCACCGGGGACAGGACAGGGGGACGAGCAGTACTTC CASSPPGTGQGDEQYF
TRBJ2-5 . 16 TRBV5-1 TRBD2 TGCGCCAGCAGCCTGGGACTAGCGGGAGGACAAGAGACCCAGTACTTC CASSLGLAGGQETQYF
TRBJ2-7 . 11 TRBV5-1 . TGCGCCAGCAGCATCTCCTACGAGCAGTACTTC CASSISYEQYF
TRBJ1-4 . 16 TRBV14 . TGTGCCAGCAGCCAAGATGTCAGCAGGGGTGGAGAAAAACTGTTTTTT CASSQDVSRGGEKLFF
TRBJ2-7 . 19 TRBV10-3 TRBD2 TGTGCCATCAGTTTAACGCCCCCCTCCGGGCGGGAGTTCTTGCACGAGCAGTACTTC CAISLTPPSGREFLHEQYF
TRBJ1-4 . 18 TRBV5-8 TRBD1 TGTGCCAGCAGCTTTAGGACAGGGCCTGTTGCAACTAATGAAAAACTGTTTTTT CASSFRTGPVATNEKLFF
TRBJ2-6 . 17 TRBV27 TRBD2 TGTGCCAGCAGTTCCGGACTAGCGACCTCTGGGGCCAACGTCCTGACTTTC CASSSGLATSGANVLTF
TRBJ2-5 . 14 TRBV7-9 . TGTGCCAGCAGCCCGACGGCTATCCAAGAGACCCAGTACTTC CASSPTAIQETQYF
TRBJ2-2 . 14 TRBV5-1 . TGCGCCAGCAGCTTTCAGGGGAGGTCCGGGGAGCTGTTTTTT CASSFQGRSGELFF
TRBJ2-2 . 16 TRBV5-1 TRBD1 TGCGCCAGCAGCTTGGACAGGGGGCGATCGGCCGGGGAGCTGTTTTTT CASSLDRGRSAGELFF
TRBJ2-1 . 12 TRBV7-9 . TGTGCCAGCAGCTTACTAGGGGGTGAGCAGTTCTTC CASSLLGGEQFF
TRBJ2-7 . 16 TRBV7-2 . TGTGCCAGCAGCTTAGCGCCCCCGGACAGCTCCTACGAGCAGTACTTC CASSLAPPDSSYEQYF
TRBJ2-3 . 16 TRBV11-2 . TGTGCCAGCAGCTTACGTCGAACAGATCCCACAGATACGCAGTATTTT CASSLRRTDPTDTQYF
TRBJ1-2 once 14 TRBV7-9 TRBD1 TGTGCCAGCAGCTTAGTACCAGGGGGGGATGGCTACACCTTC CASSLVPGGDGYTF
TRBJ1-2 . 14 TRBV7-2 TRBD1 TGTGCCAGCAGCATCCGGGACAGGGAAGGCGGCTACACCTTC CASSIRDREGGYTF
TRBJ2-3 . 18 TRBV10-3 . TGTGCCATCAGTGCGGGTCGGGGAGAGATCCCTCGGGGAGATACGCAGTATTTT CAISAGRGEIPRGDTQYF
TRBJ1-1 . 14 TRBV7-8 . TGTGCCAGCAGCTTAGCAGGGGAGGGCACTGAAGCTTTCTTT CASSLAGEGTEAFF
TRBJ1-5 . 14 TRBV2 TRBD1 TGTGCCAGCAGGGTTGGACAGGGCAATCAGCCCCAGCATTTT CASRVGQGNQPQHF
TRBJ2-1 . 11 TRBV7-9 . TGTGCCAGCACGAACAGGAATGAGCAGTTCTTC CASTNRNEQFF
TRBJ1-2 . 12 TRBV11-2 . TGTGCCAGCAGGGTTGTCGACTATGGCTACACCTTC CASRVVDYGYTF
TRBJ2-5 . 15 TRBV11-3 TRBD1 TGTGCCAGCAGCTTAGACCCAGGGGGCAAAGAGACCCAGTACTTC CASSLDPGGKETQYF
TRBJ2-1 once 16 TRBV10-2 TRBD2 TGCGCCAGCATAAGCCCTAGCGGTTTGTCCTACAATGAGCAGTTCTTC CASISPSGLSYNEQFF